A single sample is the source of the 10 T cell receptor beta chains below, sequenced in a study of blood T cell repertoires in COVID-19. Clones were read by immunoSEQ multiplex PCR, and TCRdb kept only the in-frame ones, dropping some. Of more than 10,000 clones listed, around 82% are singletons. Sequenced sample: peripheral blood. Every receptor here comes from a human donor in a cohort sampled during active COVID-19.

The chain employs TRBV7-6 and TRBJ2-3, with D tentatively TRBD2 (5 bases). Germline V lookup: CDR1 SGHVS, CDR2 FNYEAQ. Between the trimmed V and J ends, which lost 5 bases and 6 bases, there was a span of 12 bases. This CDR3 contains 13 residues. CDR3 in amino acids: CASSVRGWDTQYF. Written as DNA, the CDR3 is TGTGCCAGCAGCGTCCGGGGATGGGATACGCAGTATTTT.

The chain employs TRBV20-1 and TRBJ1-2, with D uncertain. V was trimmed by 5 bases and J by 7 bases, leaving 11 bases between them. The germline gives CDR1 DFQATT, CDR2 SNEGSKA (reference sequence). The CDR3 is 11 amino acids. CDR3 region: CSALKDSGYTF. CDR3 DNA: TGCAGTGCTCTAAAGGACTCTGGCTACACCTTC.

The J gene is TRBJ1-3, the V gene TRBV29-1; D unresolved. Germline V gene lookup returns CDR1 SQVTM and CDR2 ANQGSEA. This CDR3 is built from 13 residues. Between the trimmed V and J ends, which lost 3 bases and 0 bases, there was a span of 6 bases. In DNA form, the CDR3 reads TGCAGCGTTGAGGCGGTCTCTGGAAACACCATATATTTT. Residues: CSVEAVSGNTIYF.

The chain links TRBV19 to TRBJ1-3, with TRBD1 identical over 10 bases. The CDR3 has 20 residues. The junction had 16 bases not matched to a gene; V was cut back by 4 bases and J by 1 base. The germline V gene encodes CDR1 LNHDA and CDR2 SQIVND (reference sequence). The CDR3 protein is CASSTSRPGQGRGSGNTIYF. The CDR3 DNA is TGTGCCAGTAGTACGTCACGACCGGGACAGGGGCGAGGGTCTGGAAACACCATATATTTT.

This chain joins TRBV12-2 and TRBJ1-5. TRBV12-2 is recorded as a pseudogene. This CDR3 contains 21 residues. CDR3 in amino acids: CASRKNGAVDPEGFSNQPQHF. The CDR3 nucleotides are TGTGCAAGTCGCAAAAACGGTGCGGTGGACCCGGAGGGATTCAGCAATCAGCCCCAGCATTTT.

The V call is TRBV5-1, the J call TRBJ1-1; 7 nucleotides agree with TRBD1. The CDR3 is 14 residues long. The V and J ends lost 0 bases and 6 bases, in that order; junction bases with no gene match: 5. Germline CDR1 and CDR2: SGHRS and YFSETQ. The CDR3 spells CASSLGQGGPEAFF. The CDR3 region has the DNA TGCGCCAGCAGCTTGGGACAGGGAGGCCCTGAAGCTTTCTTT.

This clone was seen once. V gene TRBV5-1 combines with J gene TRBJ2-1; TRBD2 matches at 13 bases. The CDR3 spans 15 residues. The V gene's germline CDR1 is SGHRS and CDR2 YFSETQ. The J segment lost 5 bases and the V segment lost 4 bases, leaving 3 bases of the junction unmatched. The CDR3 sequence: CASSDTSGGDNEQFF. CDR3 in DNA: TGCGCCAGCAGCGATACTAGCGGGGGGGACAATGAGCAGTTCTTC.

The chain's CDR3 is CAFEPRTDNEKLFF. CDR3 DNA: TGTGCCTTCGAACCCAGGACAGATAATGAAAAACTGTTTTTT. This sequence joins TRBV5-4 and TRBJ1-4, with D possibly TRBD1 on 6 matching bases. The V end was cut by 10 bases, the J end by 4 bases, with 17 bases between. This CDR3 has 14 amino acids. The germline CDR1 and CDR2 sequences are SGHNT and YYREEE (reference sequence).

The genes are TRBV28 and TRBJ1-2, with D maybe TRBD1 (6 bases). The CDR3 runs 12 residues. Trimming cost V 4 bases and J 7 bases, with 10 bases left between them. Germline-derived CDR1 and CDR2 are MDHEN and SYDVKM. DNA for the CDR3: TGTGCCAGCAGTTACACAGGGACTGGCTACACCTTC. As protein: CASSYTGTGYTF.

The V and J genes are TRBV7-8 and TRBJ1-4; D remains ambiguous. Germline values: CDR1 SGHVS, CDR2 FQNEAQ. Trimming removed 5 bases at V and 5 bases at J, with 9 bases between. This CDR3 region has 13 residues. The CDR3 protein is CASSPLGNEKLFF. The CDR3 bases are TGTGCCAGCAGCCCCCTCGGGAATGAAAAACTGTTTTTT.